This TCR beta chain was recovered during a study of a mutant IDH1 vaccine in newly diagnosed glioma. For the study at large: The first vaccination came 4-6 weeks after radiotherapy alone, or with temozolomide cycles. V12 came at week 35, V13 at week 47.

The sample's time point: week 35, safety follow-up. Topical imiquimod was applied with each vaccine dose, which held 300 ug of mutant IDH1 20-mer peptide. Study-level results: Changes to the top peripheral T cell clonotypes appeared unrelated to pseudoprogression.

As to this clone: Antigen specificity is unknown.

Profiled with immunoSEQ multiplex PCR; TCRdb holds only in-frame clones, not every one. The sample yields over 40,000 clones, around 91% seen once. This TCR derives from a man in his forties with glioma. Sequenced material: PBMCs, taken from a glioma patient whose treatment included an IDH1 peptide vaccine.

CDR3 in amino acids: CASSPMISGSTGELFF. The CDR3 nucleotides read TGTGCCAGCAGTCCGATGATTAGCGGGAGTACCGGGGAGCTGTTTTTT. The chain joins TRBV7-9 to TRBJ2-2; 9 bases fit TRBD2. CDR1 SEHNR and CDR2 FQNEAQ come from the germline V gene (reference sequence). The CDR3 extends over 16 amino acids. V trimming: 6 bases; J trimming: 5 bases; junction bases outside the gene matches: 10.